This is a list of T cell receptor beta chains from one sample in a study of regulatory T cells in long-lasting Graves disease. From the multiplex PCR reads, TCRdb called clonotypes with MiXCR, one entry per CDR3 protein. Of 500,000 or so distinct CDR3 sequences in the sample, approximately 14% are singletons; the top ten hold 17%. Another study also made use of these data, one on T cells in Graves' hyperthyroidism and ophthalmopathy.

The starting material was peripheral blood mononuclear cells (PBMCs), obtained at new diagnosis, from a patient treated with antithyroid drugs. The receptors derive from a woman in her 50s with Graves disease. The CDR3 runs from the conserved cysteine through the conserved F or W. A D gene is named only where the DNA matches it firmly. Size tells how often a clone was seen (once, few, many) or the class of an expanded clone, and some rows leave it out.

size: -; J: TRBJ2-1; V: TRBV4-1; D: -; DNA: TGCGCCAGCAGCCAATTTTATGAGCAGTTCTTC; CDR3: CASSQFYEQFF
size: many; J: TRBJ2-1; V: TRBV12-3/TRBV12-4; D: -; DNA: TGTGCCAGCAGTTTGGCGGGCACTTCCTACAATGAGCAGTTCTTC; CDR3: CASSLAGTSYNEQFF
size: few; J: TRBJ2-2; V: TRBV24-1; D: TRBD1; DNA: TGTGCCACCAGTGAGGACAGGGGTCCGAACACCGGGGAGCTGTTTTTT; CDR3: CATSEDRGPNTGELFF
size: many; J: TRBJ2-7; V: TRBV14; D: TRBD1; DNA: TGTGCCAGCAGCCATTCGGGACAGGGTTACGAGCAGTACTTC; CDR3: CASSHSGQGYEQYF
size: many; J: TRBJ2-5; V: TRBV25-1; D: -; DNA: TGTGCCAGCAGCAGAATCGGCAGTAATGAGCAAGAGACCCAGTACTTC; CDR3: CASSRIGSNEQETQYF
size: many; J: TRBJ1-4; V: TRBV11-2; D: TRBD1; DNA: TGTGCCAGCAGCTTAGTTGCGCAGGGGGCGAATCCAACTAATGAAAAACTGTTTTTT; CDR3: CASSLVAQGANPTNEKLFF
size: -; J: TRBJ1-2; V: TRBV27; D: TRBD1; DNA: TGTGCCAGCAGTACCGGGACAGGGGTGGGGTATGGCTACACCTTC; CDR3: CASSTGTGVGYGYTF
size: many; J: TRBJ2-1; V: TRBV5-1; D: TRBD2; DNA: TGCGCCAGCAGCTTGACGCGGGAGCCACACAATGAGCAGTTCTTC; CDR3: CASSLTREPHNEQFF
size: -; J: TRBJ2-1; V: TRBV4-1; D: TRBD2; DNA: TGCGCCAGCAGCCAAACTGTAGCGGGCGGTGAGCAGTTCTTC; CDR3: CASSQTVAGGEQFF
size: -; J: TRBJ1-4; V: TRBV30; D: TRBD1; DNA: TGTGCCTGGAGTGTCGGGGGACAGGATAATGAAAAACTGTTTTTT; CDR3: CAWSVGGQDNEKLFF
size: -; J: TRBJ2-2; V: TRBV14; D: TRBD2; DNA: TGTGCCAGCAGCGACGGGACTAGCGGGAGGACCGGGGAGCTGTTTTTT; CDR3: CASSDGTSGRTGELFF
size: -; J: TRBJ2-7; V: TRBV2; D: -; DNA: TGTGCCCAGGTCGTTAGGGACAAAACGTACGAGCAGTACTTC; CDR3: CAQVVRDKTYEQYF
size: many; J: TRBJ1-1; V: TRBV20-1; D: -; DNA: TGCAGTGCTAAGATCAGGGGTAAGAACACTGAAGCTTTCTTT; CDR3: CSAKIRGKNTEAFF
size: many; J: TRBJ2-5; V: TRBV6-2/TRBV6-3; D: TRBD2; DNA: TGTGCCAGCAGCGGAGGAGTAGCGGGAGGGGAGACCCAGTACTTC; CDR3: CASSGGVAGGETQYF
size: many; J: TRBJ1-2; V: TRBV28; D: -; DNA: TGTGCCAGCAGTTTTTCGTGGCAGAACTATGGCTACACCTTC; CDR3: CASSFSWQNYGYTF
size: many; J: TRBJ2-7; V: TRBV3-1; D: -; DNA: TGTGCCAGCAGCCAAGAAGTGGGGCCTTCCTACGAGCAGTACTTC; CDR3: CASSQEVGPSYEQYF
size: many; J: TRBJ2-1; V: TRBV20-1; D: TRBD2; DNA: TGCAGTGCTAGTCTTACTAGCGGGAGACCCAATGAGCAGTTCTTC; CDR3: CSASLTSGRPNEQFF
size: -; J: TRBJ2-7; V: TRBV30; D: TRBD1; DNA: TGTGCCTGGAGTGTACGGTGGTCTGGGGGGACAGGCTCCTACGAGCAGTACTTC; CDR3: CAWSVRWSGGTGSYEQYF
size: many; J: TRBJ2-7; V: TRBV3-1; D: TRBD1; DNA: TGTGCCAGCAGCCCCCGGGACAGGGCGGCCTACGAGCAGTACTTC; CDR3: CASSPRDRAAYEQYF
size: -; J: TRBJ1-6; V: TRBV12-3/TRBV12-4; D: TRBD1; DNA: TGTGCCAGCAGTTCTAATACCGGGACAGGGAATTCACCCCTCCACTTT; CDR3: CASSSNTGTGNSPLHF
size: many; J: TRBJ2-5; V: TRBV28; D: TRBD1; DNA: TGTGCCAGCAGTTATCCCCTACAGGGGGAGAGCGAGACCCAGTACTTC; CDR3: CASSYPLQGESETQYF
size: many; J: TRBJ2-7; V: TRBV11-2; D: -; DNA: TGTGCCAGCAGCAGGACAACCATGGGCGAGCAGTACTTC; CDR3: CASSRTTMGEQYF
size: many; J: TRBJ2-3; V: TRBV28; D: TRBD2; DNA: TGTGCCAGCAGTCCCAGACTAGCGGGGGCAGATACGCAGTATTTT; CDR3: CASSPRLAGADTQYF
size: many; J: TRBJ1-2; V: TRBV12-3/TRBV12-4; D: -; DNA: TGTGCCAGCAATCAGGGTGGATATGGCTACACCTTC; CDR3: CASNQGGYGYTF
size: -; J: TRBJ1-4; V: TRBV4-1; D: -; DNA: TGCGCCAGCAGCCAAGAGAGAGCTAATGAAAAACTGTTTTTT; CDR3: CASSQERANEKLFF
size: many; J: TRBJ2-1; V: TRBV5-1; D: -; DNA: TGCGCCAGCAGCTCGAGGGATAGTCTCAATGAGCAGTTCTTC; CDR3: CASSSRDSLNEQFF
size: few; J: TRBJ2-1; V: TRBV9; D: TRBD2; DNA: TGTGCCAGCAGCGTAGAGGGAGGGTACAATGAGCAGTTCTTC; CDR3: CASSVEGGYNEQFF
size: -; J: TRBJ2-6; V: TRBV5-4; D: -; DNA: TGTGCCAGCAGCTTCGAGCTGGGGGCCAACGTCCTGACTTTC; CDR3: CASSFELGANVLTF
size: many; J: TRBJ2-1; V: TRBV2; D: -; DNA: TGTGCCAGCAGTGAATCACCAACCTCCTACAATGAGCAGTTCTTC; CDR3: CASSESPTSYNEQFF
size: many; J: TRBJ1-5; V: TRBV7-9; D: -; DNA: TGTGCCAGCAGCTTAGTTGGGCTGACAGATAGCAATCAGCCCCAGCATTTT; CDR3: CASSLVGLTDSNQPQHF
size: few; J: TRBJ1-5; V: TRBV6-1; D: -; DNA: TGTGCCAGCAGGGACAGCTATTGGCAGCCCCAGCATTTT; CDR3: CASRDSYWQPQHF
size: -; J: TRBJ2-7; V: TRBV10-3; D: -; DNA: TGTGCCATCAGTGTTTCTGGGTCCTACGAGCAGTACTTC; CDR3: CAISVSGSYEQYF
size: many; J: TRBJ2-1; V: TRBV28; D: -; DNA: TGTGCCAGCAGTTACCTGGTAGGGCAGTTCTTC; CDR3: CASSYLVGQFF
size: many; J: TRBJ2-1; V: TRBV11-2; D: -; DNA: TGTGCCAGCAGCTTAGTATGGTCGGGCCCCTACAATGAGCAGTTCTTC; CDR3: CASSLVWSGPYNEQFF
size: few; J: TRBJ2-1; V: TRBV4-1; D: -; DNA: TGCGCCAGCAGCGGCCTAGCTAATGAGCAGTTCTTC; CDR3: CASSGLANEQFF
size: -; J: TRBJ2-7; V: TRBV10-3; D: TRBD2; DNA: TGTGCCATCAGTGATAAGACTAGCGGGAGCTCCTACGAGCAGTACTTC; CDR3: CAISDKTSGSSYEQYF